The T cell receptor (beta chain) described here comes from a study of cytomegalovirus exposure and HLA in healthy donors (dated by TCRdb to about 2017). Study-wide context: According to a later analysis, one platform produced both the roughly 110 validation repertoires and the 550 to 800 repertoires of the first cohort. High-throughput TCR immunosequencing, statistical association of individual TCRs with disease status, and machine learning were combined to predict cytomegalovirus infection status. Besides the first cohort of more than 650 subjects, a separate validation cohort made up of over a hundred different subjects was used. The study aimed to test whether signatures of past pathogen exposure could be identified by cataloging public T cell receptors.

Receptor libraries were prepared by the immunoSEQ multiplex PCR assay. The paper's data handling went like this. A statistical classification framework was built for diagnosing cytomegalovirus status from the catalog of TCR beta chain sequences. TCRdb took over this immuneACCESS table, retaining in-frame rearrangements with V and J assigned. Such tables are incomplete; in checked studies, under half of the missing clones stem from an unresolved V gene, and the remainder is unexplained. V and J calls and clone size are copied from that table; D and trimming were computed from the DNA. Here the sample has about 160,000 clones; around nine tenths occur a single time. Of the sample, over 4% is held by the ten largest clones. Findings and caveats that apply to the study as a whole: In vitro tests confirmed that three of the cytomegalovirus-associated TCR beta chains recognize cytomegalovirus antigens. Cytomegalovirus status was reported to be diagnosed by the classifier with high specificity and sensitivity in both the original and validation cohorts. A later analysis found that TCRs clustered in the first cohort also tended to co-occur in the roughly 120 validation repertoires, with approximately 94% of cluster scores above 0. Most TCR sequences were observed very rarely across donors, whereas some public TCRs were present in many individuals. The authors suggested that the approach could potentially be generalized to other disease states and immunological phenotypes. All 120 or so repertoires were used to score co-occurrence in the validation cohort in a later analysis, because that analysis had no HLA typing for the cohort. In the study, 150 to 200 TCR beta chains were listed as associated with cytomegalovirus.

CDR1 SGHDN and CDR2 FVKESK were looked up in the germline V gene. Trimming removed 8 bases from V and 5 bases from J, leaving 16 bases between the germline ends. The CDR3 has 13 amino acids, counting the end cysteine and phenylalanine. Only the CDR3 DNA is retained, 39 bases long and in frame from the first base. Donors formed part of the validation cohort, which comprised fewer than 150 subjects and was distinct from the first cohort of several hundred subjects. On this clone: Its antigen remains undetermined. Nothing much larger sits one base from this clone, and base qualities are not available.

In this chain, TRBV14 is recombined with TRBJ2-7; perhaps TRBD2 is the D gene, with 6 bases matching. The TCR originated in a man in his late teens or twenties in good health and CMV-seropositive. The sample taken for sequencing was PBMCs. The DNA is TGTGCCAGCGGCTTTGGAGGGGCTAACGAGCAGTACTTC. This is translated as CASGFGGANEQYF.